The rows below give T cell receptor beta chains drawn from one sample of a study of immune cell composition in non-small cell lung cancer. TCRdb's copy holds only in-frame clones and misses some; the assay was immunoSEQ multiplex PCR. This sample has roughly 14,000 clones, with 69% found just once. Material: lung tumor tissue. The receptors derive from a human donor with non-small cell lung cancer. The CDR3 runs from the conserved cysteine through the conserved F or W. The D gene is left open where the match is weak. Where a row states a size, it is once, few, many or the class of an expanded clone; other rows omit it.

V gene: TRBV13
D gene: .
J gene: TRBJ2-7
clone size: .
CDR3 DNA: TGTGCCAGCAGCGAACGGGGTTACTACGAGCAGTACTTC
CDR3 protein: CASSERGYYEQYF

V gene: TRBV4-1
D gene: TRBD2
J gene: TRBJ2-2
clone size: .
CDR3 DNA: TGCGCCAGCAGCCATCCCGCGGGGGGTCCGGGGCCCGGGGAGCTGTTTTTT
CDR3 protein: CASSHPAGGPGPGELFF

V gene: TRBV19
D gene: .
J gene: TRBJ1-1
clone size: .
CDR3 DNA: TGTGCCAGTACCCCGATGGAGGGGAGGATTGTGGCAAGGACTGAAGCTTTCTTT
CDR3 protein: CASTPMEGRIVARTEAFF

V gene: TRBV19
D gene: .
J gene: TRBJ2-7
clone size: .
CDR3 DNA: TGTGCCAGTAGTATAGTCCTACAGGGCGAGCAGTACTTC
CDR3 protein: CASSIVLQGEQYF

V gene: TRBV11-2
D gene: .
J gene: TRBJ1-1
clone size: .
CDR3 DNA: TGTGCCAGCAGACAGGGAACTGTGAACACTGAAGCTTTCTTT
CDR3 protein: CASRQGTVNTEAFF

V gene: TRBV7-9
D gene: TRBD1
J gene: TRBJ1-1
clone size: few
CDR3 DNA: TGTGCCAGCAGCGGGGACAGATACACTGAAGCTTTCTTT
CDR3 protein: CASSGDRYTEAFF

V gene: TRBV7-9
D gene: TRBD1
J gene: TRBJ1-4
clone size: .
CDR3 DNA: TGTGCCAGCAGCTTAGGGACAGGGGGCGATGAAAAACTGTTTTTT
CDR3 protein: CASSLGTGGDEKLFF

V gene: TRBV4-1
D gene: .
J gene: TRBJ2-2
clone size: .
CDR3 DNA: TGCGCCAGCAGCCAAGATAACAGGGCCACAAACACCGGGGAGCTGTTTTTT
CDR3 protein: CASSQDNRATNTGELFF

V gene: TRBV6-1
D gene: .
J gene: TRBJ1-6
clone size: .
CDR3 DNA: TGTGCCAGCAGTGCAGGTCCCTATAATTCACCCCTCCACTTT
CDR3 protein: CASSAGPYNSPLHF

V gene: TRBV7-3
D gene: TRBD2
J gene: TRBJ2-2
clone size: .
CDR3 DNA: TGTGCCAGCAGCTCATATCCTACTAGCGGGGGGGGTCCCACCGGGGAGCTGTTTTTT
CDR3 protein: CASSSYPTSGGGPTGELFF

V gene: TRBV6-1
D gene: TRBD2
J gene: TRBJ2-1
clone size: .
CDR3 DNA: TGTGCCAGCAGTGAGGTAGCGGGGGGATCCTACAATGAGCAGTTCTTC
CDR3 protein: CASSEVAGGSYNEQFF

V gene: TRBV18
D gene: TRBD1
J gene: TRBJ1-1
clone size: .
CDR3 DNA: TGTGCCAGCTCACCCCAGGGGGGCACTGAAGCTTTCTTT
CDR3 protein: CASSPQGGTEAFF

V gene: TRBV5-1
D gene: .
J gene: TRBJ2-1
clone size: .
CDR3 DNA: TGCGCCAGCAGCTCAATGAGGGCGAGCTCCTACAATGAGCAGTTCTTC
CDR3 protein: CASSSMRASSYNEQFF

V gene: TRBV4-1
D gene: .
J gene: TRBJ1-2
clone size: .
CDR3 DNA: TGCGCCAGCAGCAATCAGAAGAGGGAAGGCTACACCTTC
CDR3 protein: CASSNQKREGYTF

V gene: TRBV7-8
D gene: .
J gene: TRBJ1-5
clone size: once
CDR3 DNA: TGTGCCAGCAGCTCCACTACCTCTACCCGACAGGCTAATCAGCCCCAGCATTTT
CDR3 protein: CASSSTTSTRQANQPQHF

V gene: TRBV7-6
D gene: TRBD1
J gene: TRBJ1-1
clone size: once
CDR3 DNA: TGTGCCAGCAGCTTGGTTCCCCCAGGGGGTAACACTGAAGCTTTCTTT
CDR3 protein: CASSLVPPGGNTEAFF

V gene: TRBV10-2
D gene: TRBD2
J gene: TRBJ2-7
clone size: .
CDR3 DNA: TGCGCCAGCCGTTCAAGCGGGGGAGGAGAGCAGTACTTC
CDR3 protein: CASRSSGGGEQYF

V gene: TRBV18
D gene: .
J gene: TRBJ1-5
clone size: few
CDR3 DNA: TGTGCCAGCTCACCCGACAGGAGGTTTAGCAATCAGCCCCAGCATTTT
CDR3 protein: CASSPDRRFSNQPQHF

V gene: TRBV12-5
D gene: .
J gene: TRBJ1-6
clone size: .
CDR3 DNA: TGTGCTAGTGGTTGGGAGATGGAAGATAATTCACCCCTCCACTTT
CDR3 protein: CASGWEMEDNSPLHF

V gene: TRBV15
D gene: TRBD1
J gene: TRBJ2-6
clone size: .
CDR3 DNA: TGTGCCACCAGCAGACTATCCGGGACAGGGCTCAACGTCCTGACTTTC
CDR3 protein: CATSRLSGTGLNVLTF

V gene: TRBV10-3
D gene: .
J gene: TRBJ1-1
clone size: .
CDR3 DNA: TGTGCCATCAGCGAGGGGGGGGGTGAAGCTTTCTTT
CDR3 protein: CAISEGGGEAFF

V gene: TRBV9
D gene: TRBD1
J gene: TRBJ2-3
clone size: .
CDR3 DNA: TGTGCCAGCAGGGCCGGGACAGGGTCAGATACGCAGTATTTT
CDR3 protein: CASRAGTGSDTQYF

V gene: TRBV25-1
D gene: .
J gene: TRBJ2-1
clone size: few
CDR3 DNA: TGTGCCAGCAGTGGCCCCCTGATGCGTAGTGAGCAGTTCTTC
CDR3 protein: CASSGPLMRSEQFF

V gene: TRBV18
D gene: .
J gene: TRBJ2-5
clone size: .
CDR3 DNA: TGTGCCAGCTCAGAGCAAGAGACCCAGTACTTC
CDR3 protein: CASSEQETQYF

V gene: TRBV5-4
D gene: .
J gene: TRBJ1-1
clone size: .
CDR3 DNA: TGTGCCAGCAGCTTGGGGCCAGGGGAGATTGCTTTCTTT
CDR3 protein: CASSLGPGEIAFF

V gene: TRBV7-6
D gene: TRBD2
J gene: TRBJ2-5
clone size: .
CDR3 DNA: TGTGCCAGCAGCTCAAGCGGGGGGTCCGGGGAGACCCAGTACTTC
CDR3 protein: CASSSSGGSGETQYF

V gene: TRBV2
D gene: .
J gene: TRBJ2-5
clone size: .
CDR3 DNA: TGTGCCAGCATCTTATACTCGTACCAAGAGACCCAGTACTTC
CDR3 protein: CASILYSYQETQYF

V gene: TRBV18
D gene: TRBD1
J gene: TRBJ1-2
clone size: .
CDR3 DNA: TGTGCCAGCTCGCGCGGGACAGGGGAAGGCTACACCTTC
CDR3 protein: CASSRGTGEGYTF

V gene: TRBV5-1
D gene: .
J gene: TRBJ1-4
clone size: once
CDR3 DNA: TGCGCCAGCAGCTTGAGTGAGGGACTCACTAATGAAAAACTGTTTTTT
CDR3 protein: CASSLSEGLTNEKLFF

V gene: TRBV7-2
D gene: TRBD1
J gene: TRBJ1-1
clone size: .
CDR3 DNA: TGTGCCAGCAGCGTCCGGACAGGGACCACTGAAGCTTTCTTT
CDR3 protein: CASSVRTGTTEAFF

V gene: TRBV19
D gene: TRBD1
J gene: TRBJ1-5
clone size: few
CDR3 DNA: TGTGCCAGTATCCCGGGACAGGGAGAGTGGTATCAGCCCCAGCATTTT
CDR3 protein: CASIPGQGEWYQPQHF